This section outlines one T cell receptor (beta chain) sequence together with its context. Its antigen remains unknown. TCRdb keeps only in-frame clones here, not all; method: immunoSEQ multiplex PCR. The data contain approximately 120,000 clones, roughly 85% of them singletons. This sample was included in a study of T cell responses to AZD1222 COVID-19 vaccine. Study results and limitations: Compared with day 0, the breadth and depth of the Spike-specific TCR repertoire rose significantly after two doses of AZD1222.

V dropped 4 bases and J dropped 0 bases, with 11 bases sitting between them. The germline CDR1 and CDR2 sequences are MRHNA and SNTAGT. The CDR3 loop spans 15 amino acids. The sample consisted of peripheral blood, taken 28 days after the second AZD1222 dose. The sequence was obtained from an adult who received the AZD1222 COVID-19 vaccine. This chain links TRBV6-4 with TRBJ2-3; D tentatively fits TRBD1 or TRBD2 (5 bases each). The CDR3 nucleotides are TGTGCCAGCAGTGGGGGCGGACTTAGCACAGATACGCAGTATTTT. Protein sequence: CASSGGGLSTDTQYF.